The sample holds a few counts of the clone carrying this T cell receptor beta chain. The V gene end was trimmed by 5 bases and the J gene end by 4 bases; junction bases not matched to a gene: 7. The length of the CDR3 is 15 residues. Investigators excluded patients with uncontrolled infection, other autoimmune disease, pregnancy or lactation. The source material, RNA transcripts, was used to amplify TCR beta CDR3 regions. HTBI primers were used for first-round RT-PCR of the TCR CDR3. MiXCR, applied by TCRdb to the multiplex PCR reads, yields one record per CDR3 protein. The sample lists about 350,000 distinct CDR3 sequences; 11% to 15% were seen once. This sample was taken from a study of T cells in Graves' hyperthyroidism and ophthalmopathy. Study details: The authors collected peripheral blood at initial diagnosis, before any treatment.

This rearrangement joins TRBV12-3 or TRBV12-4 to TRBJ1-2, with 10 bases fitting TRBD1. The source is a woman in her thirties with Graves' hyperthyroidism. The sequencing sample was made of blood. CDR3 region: CASSRGTGASYGYTF. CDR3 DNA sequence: TGTGCCAGCAGTCGTGGGACAGGGGCTAGCTATGGCTACACCTTC.